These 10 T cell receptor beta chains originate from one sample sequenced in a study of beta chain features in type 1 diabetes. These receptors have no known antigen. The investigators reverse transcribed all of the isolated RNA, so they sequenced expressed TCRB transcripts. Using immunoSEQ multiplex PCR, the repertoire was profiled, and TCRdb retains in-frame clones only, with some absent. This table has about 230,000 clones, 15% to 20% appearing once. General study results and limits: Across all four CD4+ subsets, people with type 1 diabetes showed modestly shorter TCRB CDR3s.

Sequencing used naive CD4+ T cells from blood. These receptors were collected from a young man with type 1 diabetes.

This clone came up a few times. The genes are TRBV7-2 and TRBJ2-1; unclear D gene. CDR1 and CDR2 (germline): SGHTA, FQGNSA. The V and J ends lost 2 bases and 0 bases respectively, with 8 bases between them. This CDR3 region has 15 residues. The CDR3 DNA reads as TGTGCCAGCAGCTTACAGCTCAGCTCCTACAATGAGCAGTTCTTC. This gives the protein CASSLQLSSYNEQFF. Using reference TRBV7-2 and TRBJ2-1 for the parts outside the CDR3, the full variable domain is GAGVSQSPSNKVTEKGKDVELRCDPISGHTALYWYRQSLGQGLEFLIYFQGNSAPDKSGLPSDRFSAERTGGSVSTLTIQRTQQEDSAVYLCASSLQLSSYNEQFFGPGTRLTVL.

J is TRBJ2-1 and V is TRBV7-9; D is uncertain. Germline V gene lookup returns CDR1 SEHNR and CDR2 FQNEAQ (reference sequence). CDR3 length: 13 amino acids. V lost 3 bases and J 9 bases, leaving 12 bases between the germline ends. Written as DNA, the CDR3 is TGTGCCAGCAGCTTGTTAAGTCTTGGTGAGCAGTTCTTC. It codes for CASSLLSLGEQFF.

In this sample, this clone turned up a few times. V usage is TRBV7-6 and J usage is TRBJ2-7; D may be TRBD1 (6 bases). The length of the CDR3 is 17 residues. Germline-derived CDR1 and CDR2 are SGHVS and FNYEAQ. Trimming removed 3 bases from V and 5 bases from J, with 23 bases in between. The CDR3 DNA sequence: TGTGCCAGCAGCTTGTCAACTTATACAGGGAGTCGCCACGAGCAGTACTTC. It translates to CASSLSTYTGSRHEQYF.

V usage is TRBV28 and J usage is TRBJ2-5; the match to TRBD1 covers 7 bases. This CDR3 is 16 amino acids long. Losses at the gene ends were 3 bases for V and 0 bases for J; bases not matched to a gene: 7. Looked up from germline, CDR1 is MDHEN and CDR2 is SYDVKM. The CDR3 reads CASSFSLGTDQETQYF. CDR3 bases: TGTGCCAGCAGTTTTTCCCTCGGGACAGACCAAGAGACCCAGTACTTC.

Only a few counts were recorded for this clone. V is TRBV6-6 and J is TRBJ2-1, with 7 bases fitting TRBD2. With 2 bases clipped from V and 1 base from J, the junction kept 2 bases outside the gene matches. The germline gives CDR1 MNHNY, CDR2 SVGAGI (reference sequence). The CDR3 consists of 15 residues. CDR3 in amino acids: CASSYEAGSYNEQFF. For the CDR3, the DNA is TGTGCCAGCAGTTACGAAGCGGGATCCTACAATGAGCAGTTCTTC.

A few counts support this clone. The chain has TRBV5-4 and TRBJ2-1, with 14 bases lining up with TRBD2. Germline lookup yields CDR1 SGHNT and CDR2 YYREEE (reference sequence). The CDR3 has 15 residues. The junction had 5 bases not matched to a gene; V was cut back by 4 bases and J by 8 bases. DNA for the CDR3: TGTGCCAGCAGCCCGACTAGCGGGAGGGGCCATGAGCAGTTCTTC. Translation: CASSPTSGRGHEQFF.

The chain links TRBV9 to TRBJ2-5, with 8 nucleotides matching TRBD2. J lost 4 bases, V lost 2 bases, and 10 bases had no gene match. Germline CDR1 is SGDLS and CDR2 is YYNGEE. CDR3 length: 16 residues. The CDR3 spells CASSVGGRLRGETQYF. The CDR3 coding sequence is TGTGCCAGCAGCGTTGGCGGGAGGCTAAGAGGAGAGACCCAGTACTTC.

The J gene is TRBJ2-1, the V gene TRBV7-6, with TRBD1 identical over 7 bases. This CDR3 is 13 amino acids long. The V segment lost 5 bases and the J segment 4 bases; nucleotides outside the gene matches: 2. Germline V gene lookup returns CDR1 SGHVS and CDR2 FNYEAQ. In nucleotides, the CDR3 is TGTGCCAGCAGCCCAGGGGGTTACAATGAGCAGTTCTTC. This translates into CASSPGGYNEQFF.

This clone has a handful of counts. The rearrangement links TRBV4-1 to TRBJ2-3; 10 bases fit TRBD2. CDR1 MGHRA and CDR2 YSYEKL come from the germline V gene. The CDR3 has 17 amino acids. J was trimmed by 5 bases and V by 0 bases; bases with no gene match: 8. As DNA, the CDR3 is TGCGCCAGCAGCCAAGATTGGCTAGCGGGGGTCGGAGATACGCAGTATTTT. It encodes CASSQDWLAGVGDTQYF.

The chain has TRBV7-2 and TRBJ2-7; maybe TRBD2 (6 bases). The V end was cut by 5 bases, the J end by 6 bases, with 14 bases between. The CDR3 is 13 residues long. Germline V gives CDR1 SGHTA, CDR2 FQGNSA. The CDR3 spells CASSPVGGLEQYF. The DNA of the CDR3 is TGTGCCAGCAGCCCCGTGGGGGGTCTCGAGCAGTACTTC.